Following are 21 T cell receptor beta chains from one sample sequenced in a study of blood T cell repertoires in COVID-19. Profiling relied on immunoSEQ multiplex PCR, and the TCRdb table lists in-frame clones only, not all of them. The sample contains a few hundred thousand clones, roughly 90% of which appear only once. The sequenced material came from PBMCs or T cells enriched from blood (not recorded which). Receptors were obtained from a woman aged 40 to 50 who had recovered from COVID-19.

The chain has TRBV3-1 (or the pseudogene TRBV3-2) and TRBJ2-2; 12 nucleotides line up with TRBD2. V was clipped by 6 bases and J by 8 bases; unmatched bases: 7. The CDR3 has 15 amino acids. In germline, CDR1 is LGHDT, CDR2 YNNKEL (reference sequence). The CDR3 region has the DNA TGTGCCAGCAGTCTGACTAGCGGGAGACCAGGGGAGCTGTTTTTT. Its protein is CASSLTSGRPGELFF.

V is TRBV12-5 and J is TRBJ1-1, with 9 bases fitting TRBD1. The junction had 11 bases not matched to a gene; V was cut back by 2 bases and J by 7 bases. Germline CDR1 and CDR2: LGHNT and FRNRAP. The CDR3 contains 16 residues. Here the CDR3 reads CASGLSKTGGKVEAFF. The CDR3 coding sequence is TGTGCTAGTGGTTTGTCCAAGACAGGGGGTAAGGTTGAAGCTTTCTTT.

This rearrangement joins TRBV10-3 to TRBJ1-2, with TRBD1 matching 11 bases. CDR3 length: 17 amino acids. V shed 6 bases, J shed 7 bases, and the junction held 16 bases outside the gene matches. Germline CDR1 ENHRY, CDR2 SYGVKD. This CDR3 is CAISLITGTGGTGGYTF. The DNA of the CDR3 is TGTGCCATCAGCTTGATAACCGGGACAGGGGGAACGGGTGGCTACACCTTC.

The CDR3 here is CASSIDRLAVNTGELFF. DNA for the CDR3: TGTGCCAGTAGTATAGATAGGCTAGCTGTGAACACCGGGGAGCTGTTTTTT. The rearrangement joins TRBV19 to TRBJ2-2; D might be TRBD2 (5 bases). CDR1 and CDR2 (germline): LNHDA, SQIVND (reference sequence). V was pared by 0 bases and J by 1 base, with 12 bases between. The CDR3 length is 17 residues.

The rearrangement joins TRBV16 to TRBJ1-1; TRBD1 agrees at 7 bases. Per the germline V gene, CDR1 is KGHSY and CDR2 is FQNENV. This CDR3 has 18 amino acids. The ends lost 4 bases at V and 3 bases at J; junction bases unmatched: 17. The CDR3 loop reads CASSPRPARGKLDTEAFF. Written as DNA, the CDR3 is TGTGCCAGCAGCCCCCGACCGGCCAGGGGGAAGTTGGACACTGAAGCTTTCTTT.

The gene calls are TRBV14 and TRBJ2-1, with D possibly TRBD1 on 6 matching bases. CDR1 is SGHDN and CDR2 is FVKESK in the germline V gene. Trimming took 2 bases from V and 5 from J, leaving 13 bases between them. The CDR3 length is 15 residues. CDR3 DNA sequence: TGTGCCAGCAGCCAAACTAACAGGGTACACAATGAGCAGTTCTTC. It translates to CASSQTNRVHNEQFF.

The CDR3 DNA sequence: TGTGCCAGTAGTACCGACAGTATAGCTGAAGCTTTCTTT. It translates to CASSTDSIAEAFF. The chain is built from TRBV19 and TRBJ1-1, with D possibly TRBD1 on 5 matching bases. Germline V gene data show CDR1 as LNHDA and CDR2 as SQIVND (reference sequence). Trimming removed 4 bases from V and 6 bases from J, with 12 bases in between. The CDR3 is 13 residues long.

The CDR3 coding sequence is TGTGCCAGCAGCAGGACAGGGGCCTTGAACACTGAAGCTTTCTTT. Translation gives CASSRTGALNTEAFF. V usage is TRBV7-2 and J usage is TRBJ1-1; 9 nucleotides line up with TRBD1. V was clipped by 5 bases and J by 0 bases; unmatched bases: 4. Germline V CDR1 and CDR2: SGHTA, FQGNSA. The CDR3 length is 15 residues. The full variable domain, completed using reference TRBV7-2 and TRBJ1-1, is GAGVSQSPSNKVTEKGKDVELRCDPISGHTALYWYRQSLGQGLEFLIYFQGNSAPDKSGLPSDRFSAERTGGSVSTLTIQRTQQEDSAVYLCASSRTGALNTEAFFGQGTRLTVV.

This clone was observed once. The chain carries TRBV18 and TRBJ1-5; tentative D call: TRBD1 (5 bases). Deletions cut 6 bases from V and 6 bases from J, with 24 bases between. The CDR3 covers 17 residues. CDR1 is KGHSH and CDR2 is LQKENI in the germline V gene. CDR3 sequence reads: CASSPDIVPTMGQPQHF. CDR3 DNA: TGTGCCAGCTCGCCGGACATTGTACCGACGATGGGTCAGCCCCAGCATTTT. Full variable domain (missing parts from reference TRBV18 and TRBJ1-5): NAGVMQNPRHLVRRRGQEARLRCSPMKGHSHVYWYRQLPEEGLKFMVYLQKENIIDESGMPKERFSAEFPKEGPSILRIQQVVRGDSAAYFCASSPDIVPTMGQPQHFGDGTRLSIL.

The J gene is TRBJ2-1, the V gene TRBV19; TRBD2 agrees at 16 bases. This CDR3 region has 18 residues. V shed 3 bases, J shed 5 bases, and the junction held 7 bases outside the gene matches. Germline CDR1 LNHDA, CDR2 SQIVND (reference sequence). CDR3: CASSMGLAGGYYNNEQFF. The CDR3 DNA is TGTGCCAGTAGTATGGGACTAGCGGGAGGGTATTATAACAATGAGCAGTTCTTC.

The V and J genes are TRBV6-2 or TRBV6-3 and TRBJ2-7; 8 nucleotides line up with TRBD2. Germline assignment: CDR1 MNHEY and CDR2 SVGEGT. V was pared by 6 bases and J by 5 bases, with 9 bases of the junction left unmatched. This CDR3 has 14 amino acids. The CDR3 protein is CASSLPGGSHEQYF. The CDR3, as DNA: TGTGCCAGCAGCCTCCCGGGGGGGAGCCACGAGCAGTACTTC.

V is TRBV15 and J is TRBJ1-1, with D perhaps matching TRBD1 (6 bases). CDR3 length: 13 amino acids. Germline V gene sequence: CDR1 LNHNV, CDR2 YYDKDF (reference sequence). V lost 5 bases, J lost 2 bases, and 9 bases lay in between. The chain's CDR3 is CATSPRGNTEAFF. Written as DNA, the CDR3 is TGTGCCACCAGCCCCAGGGGAAACACTGAAGCTTTCTTT.

V and J are TRBV6-5 and TRBJ1-3, with TRBD1 matching over 8 bases. Per the germline V gene, CDR1 is MNHEY and CDR2 is SVGAGI. V lost 6 bases and J lost 2; bases outside the gene matches: 6. The CDR3 has 15 residues. CDR3 DNA sequence: TGTGCCAGCAGCCCCCAGGGGGCGACTGGAAACACCATATATTTT. This gives the protein CASSPQGATGNTIYF.

The chain combines TRBV11-3 with TRBJ1-1; D is uncertain. The CDR3 runs to 14 residues. V was clipped by 5 bases and J by 0 bases, with 10 bases between them. In germline, CDR1 is SGHNT, CDR2 YENEEA. The CDR3 sequence: CASSTVPLNTEAFF. For the CDR3, the DNA is TGTGCCAGCAGCACAGTCCCGCTGAACACTGAAGCTTTCTTT.

The chain employs TRBV4-3 and TRBJ2-1, with 7 bases fitting TRBD1. The germline CDR1 and CDR2 sequences are LGHNA and YSLEER. The V segment lost 4 bases and the J segment 3 bases; nucleotides outside the gene matches: 12. This CDR3 is built from 17 residues. CDR3 DNA: TGCGCCAGCAGCCCAGAGAGGGGGCCTACATTCTACAATGAGCAGTTCTTC. Translated, it gives CASSPERGPTFYNEQFF.

V and J are TRBV30 and TRBJ2-7; D call uncertain. The CDR3 spans 14 residues. Germline CDR1 GTSNPN, CDR2 SVGIG (reference sequence). Trimming stripped 3 bases from V and 2 bases from J, with 14 bases between. CDR3 sequence reads: CAWRSSGGAYEQYF. The CDR3 coding sequence is TGTGCCTGGAGAAGCTCCGGCGGAGCCTACGAGCAGTACTTC.

The rearrangement uses TRBV4-2 and TRBJ1-1; D unclear. This CDR3 is 12 amino acids long. CDR1 LGHNA and CDR2 YNFKEQ come from the germline V gene. The V gene lost 3 bases and the J gene lost 5 bases, with 7 bases spanning the gap. The DNA for the CDR3 is TGTGCCAGCAGCCACGCCCAGACTGAAGCTTTCTTT. It specifies CASSHAQTEAFF.

J is TRBJ2-5 and V is TRBV18; TRBD1 agrees at 7 bases. The CDR3 spans 16 residues. Losses at the gene ends were 3 bases for V and 4 bases for J; bases not matched to a gene: 11. CDR1 is KGHSH and CDR2 is LQKENI in the germline V gene. In DNA, the CDR3 is TGTGCCAGCTCACCGAGTTTAACAGGGGACGGAGAGACCCAGTACTTC. This codes for CASSPSLTGDGETQYF.

The chain links TRBV10-3 to TRBJ1-1, with TRBD1 as a possible D gene (5 bases). V lost 3 bases and J 8 bases, leaving 22 bases between the germline ends. Germline CDR1 is ENHRY and CDR2 is SYGVKD. There are 16 residues in the CDR3. CDR3 amino acids: CAISDGMYSGTREAFF. DNA for the CDR3: TGTGCCATCAGTGATGGAATGTACAGTGGGACTAGGGAAGCTTTCTTT.

CDR3 protein: CASSLAGYNEQFF. As DNA, the CDR3 is TGTGCCAGCAGTCTAGCGGGATACAATGAGCAGTTCTTC. The V and J genes are TRBV6-2 or TRBV6-3 and TRBJ2-1; 9 bases match TRBD2. The germline V gene has CDR1 MNHEY and CDR2 SVGEGT. CDR3 length: 13 residues. V lost 5 bases to trimming and J lost 4 bases; unmatched junction nucleotides: 0.

The gene calls are TRBV14 and TRBJ1-4; D uncertain. The CDR3 has 13 residues. V shed 1 base and J shed 11 bases, with 11 bases lying between them. Germline V lookup: CDR1 SGHDN, CDR2 FVKESK. DNA for the CDR3: TGTGCCAGCAGCCAAGCCGAAGTTACTAAACTGTTTTTT. Its translation: CASSQAEVTKLFF.